A single sample gave rise to the 12 T cell receptor beta chains below, sequenced in a study of CD8 T cells in Susac syndrome. An input of roughly 0.45 to 1 ug of RNA was subjected to reverse transcription using random hexamers. TCRdb re-called the immunoSEQ multiplex PCR reads with MiXCR, one entry per CDR3 protein. The data show 250,000 to 300,000 distinct CDR3 sequences, approximately 90% seen once. The sequencing input was CD8+ T cells from PBMCs. The receptors stem from a human donor with multiple sclerosis.

The chain links TRBV7-8 to TRBJ2-7; 9 nucleotides line up with TRBD1. The CDR3 covers 19 residues. The germline gives CDR1 SGHVS, CDR2 FQNEAQ. The junction had 20 bases not matched to a gene; V was cut back by 5 bases and J by 3 bases. CDR3 sequence reads: CASSPLGYRGRVPSYEQYF. As DNA, the CDR3 is TGTGCCAGCAGCCCCCTGGGGTACAGGGGGCGCGTCCCCAGCTACGAGCAGTACTTC.

The chain uses TRBV3-1 and TRBJ2-3, with 8 bases fitting TRBD2. J was trimmed by 2 bases and V by 4 bases; bases with no gene match: 11. This CDR3 is 17 amino acids long. CDR1 is LGHDT and CDR2 is YNNKEL in the germline V gene (reference sequence). The CDR3 loop reads CASSPPPGGGTTDTQYF. In nucleotides, the CDR3 is TGTGCCAGCAGCCCTCCACCGGGCGGGGGGACCACAGATACGCAGTATTTT.

The CDR3 DNA reads as TGTGCCAGCAGTTATAATTCTCCCTACGAGCAGTACTTC. It is translated as CASSYNSPYEQYF. J is TRBJ2-7 and V is TRBV7-9; unclear D gene. Germline V lookup: CDR1 SEHNR, CDR2 FQNEAQ (reference sequence). V dropped 6 bases and J dropped 2 bases, with 11 bases sitting between them. CDR3 length: 13 residues.

This clonotype was recorded only once. The chain joins TRBV7-2 to TRBJ2-1; D gene uncertain. Germline-derived CDR1 and CDR2 are SGHTA and FQGNSA. V shed 5 bases and J shed 12 bases, with 8 bases lying between them. There are 10 residues in the CDR3. The CDR3: CASSPLGQFF. The CDR3 region has the DNA TGTGCCAGCAGCCCTTTAGGGCAGTTCTTC.

The chain recombines TRBV7-2 with TRBJ1-2, with no clear D. The CDR3 has 13 amino acids. Trimming pared 4 bases from V and 3 bases from J, leaving 9 bases between. The germline V gene has CDR1 SGHTA and CDR2 FQGNSA. The CDR3 DNA reads TGTGCCAGCAGCTCGGGAACTTACTATGGCTACACCTTC. Residues: CASSSGTYYGYTF.

The rearrangement links TRBV30 to TRBJ2-1; D is possibly TRBD2 (7 bases). V was shortened by 5 bases and J by 5 bases, with 16 bases between the two germline ends. This CDR3 comprises 14 residues. CDR1 GTSNPN and CDR2 SVGIG come from the germline V gene (reference sequence). The DNA for the CDR3 is TGTGCCTGGGACGTGGGGGGGCCTCACAATGAGCAGTTCTTC. It is translated as CAWDVGGPHNEQFF.

This sequence joins TRBV7-9 and TRBJ1-4; 12 bases are shared with TRBD1. The CDR3 loop spans 15 amino acids. Looked up from germline, CDR1 is SEHNR and CDR2 is FQNEAQ (reference sequence). With 5 bases clipped from V and 8 bases from J, the junction kept 6 bases outside the gene matches. The CDR3 sequence is CASSLLGQGAEKLFF. CDR3 coding DNA: TGTGCCAGCAGCCTCTTGGGACAGGGGGCAGAAAAACTGTTTTTT.

This clonotype was seen a single time. The chain is built from TRBV4-3 and TRBJ2-5; 10 bases match TRBD2. Germline CDR1 is LGHNA and CDR2 is YSLEER. Unmatched junction bases numbered 3, after V lost 0 bases and J lost 2 bases. This CDR3 region has 16 residues. CDR3 region: CASSQELAGTQETQYF. In DNA, the CDR3 is TGCGCCAGCAGCCAAGAACTAGCGGGGACTCAAGAGACCCAGTACTTC.

The chain is built from TRBV2 and TRBJ2-2; 10 nucleotides align to TRBD2. Germline loops: CDR1 SNHLY, CDR2 FYNNEI. This CDR3 region has 15 residues. The ends lost 2 bases at V and 4 bases at J; junction bases unmatched: 1. CDR3 coding DNA: TGTGCCAGCAGTGAATGGACTAGCGGCACCGGGGAGCTGTTTTTT. This translates into CASSEWTSGTGELFF.

This sequence joins TRBV12-3 or TRBV12-4 and TRBJ1-2; 8 nucleotides line up with TRBD1. The junction had 6 bases not matched to a gene; V was cut back by 6 bases and J by 6 bases. The CDR3 runs 13 residues. The CDR3: CASRGPTGDGYTF. The CDR3 region has the DNA TGTGCCAGCAGGGGCCCGACAGGGGATGGCTACACCTTC.

CDR3 amino acids: CASSRESSEAFF. As DNA, the CDR3 is TGTGCCAGCAGCCGAGAGAGCTCTGAAGCTTTCTTT. This rearrangement joins TRBV7-9 to TRBJ1-1; D is uncertain. This CDR3 has 12 amino acids. The V gene lost 5 bases and the J gene lost 6 bases, with 10 bases spanning the gap. In germline, CDR1 is SEHNR, CDR2 FQNEAQ (reference sequence).

The V call is TRBV27, the J call TRBJ2-3; no clear D gene. The CDR3 length is 15 residues. Trimming removed 3 bases from V and 2 bases from J, with 12 bases in between. Germline V gene lookup returns CDR1 MNHEY and CDR2 SMNVEV (reference sequence). The CDR3 loop reads CASSFGYTPTDTQYF. As DNA, the CDR3 is TGTGCCAGCAGTTTCGGATACACCCCCACAGATACGCAGTATTTT.